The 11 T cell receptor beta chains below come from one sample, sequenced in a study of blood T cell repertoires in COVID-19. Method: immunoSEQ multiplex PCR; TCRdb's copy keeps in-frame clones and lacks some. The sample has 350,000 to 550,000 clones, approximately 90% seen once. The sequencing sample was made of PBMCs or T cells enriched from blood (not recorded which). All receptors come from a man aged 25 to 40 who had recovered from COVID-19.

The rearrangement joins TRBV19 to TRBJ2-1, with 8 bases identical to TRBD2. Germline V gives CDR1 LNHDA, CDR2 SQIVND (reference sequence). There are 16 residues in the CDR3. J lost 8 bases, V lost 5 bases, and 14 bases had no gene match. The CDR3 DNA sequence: TGTGCCAGTAGTGTTGTCGGGATAGCGGGAAGGGATGAGCAGTTCTTC. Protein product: CASSVVGIAGRDEQFF.

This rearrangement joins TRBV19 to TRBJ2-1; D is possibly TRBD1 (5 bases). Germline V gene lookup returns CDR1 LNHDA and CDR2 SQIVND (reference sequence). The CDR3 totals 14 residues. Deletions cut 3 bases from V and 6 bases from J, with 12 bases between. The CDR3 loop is CASSIRQGSNEQFF. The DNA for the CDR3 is TGTGCCAGTAGTATTCGGCAGGGTAGCAATGAGCAGTTCTTC.

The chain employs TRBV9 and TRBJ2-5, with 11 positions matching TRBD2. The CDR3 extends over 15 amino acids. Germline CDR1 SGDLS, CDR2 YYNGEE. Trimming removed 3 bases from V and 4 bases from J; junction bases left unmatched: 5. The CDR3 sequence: CASSAIAGGRETQYF. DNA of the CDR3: TGTGCCAGCAGCGCAATAGCGGGAGGGCGAGAGACCCAGTACTTC.

The CDR3 protein is CASSEGPGGVDTEAFF. The CDR3 nucleotides are TGTGCCAGCAGTGAAGGACCTGGGGGGGTCGACACTGAAGCTTTCTTT. The chain has TRBV2 and TRBJ1-1, with a weak D call TRBD1 (5 bases). The CDR3 covers 16 residues. The V gene's germline CDR1 is SNHLY and CDR2 FYNNEI. Trimming removed 1 base at V and 3 bases at J, with 15 bases between.

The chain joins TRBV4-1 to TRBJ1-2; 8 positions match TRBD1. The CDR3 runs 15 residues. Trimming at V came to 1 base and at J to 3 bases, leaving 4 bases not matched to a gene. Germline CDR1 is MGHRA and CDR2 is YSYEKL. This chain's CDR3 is CASSQGTGSYYGYTF. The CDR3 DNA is TGCGCCAGCAGCCAAGGGACAGGGTCTTACTATGGCTACACCTTC.

CDR3 in amino acids: CASSFPSGYYNEQFF. The CDR3 nucleotides read TGTGCCAGCAGCTTTCCTAGCGGATACTACAATGAGCAGTTCTTC. The chain carries TRBV5-4 and TRBJ2-1, with TRBD2 identical over 7 bases. The V and J ends lost 2 bases and 3 bases, in that order; junction bases with no gene match: 5. The CDR3 runs 15 residues. Germline V gives CDR1 SGHNT, CDR2 YYREEE (reference sequence).

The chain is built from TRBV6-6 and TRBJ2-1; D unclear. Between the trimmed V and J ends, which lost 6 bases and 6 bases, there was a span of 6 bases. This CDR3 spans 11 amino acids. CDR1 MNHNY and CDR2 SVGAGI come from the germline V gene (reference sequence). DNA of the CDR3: TGTGCCAGCAGCCCCTCCAATGAGCAGTTCTTC. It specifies CASSPSNEQFF.

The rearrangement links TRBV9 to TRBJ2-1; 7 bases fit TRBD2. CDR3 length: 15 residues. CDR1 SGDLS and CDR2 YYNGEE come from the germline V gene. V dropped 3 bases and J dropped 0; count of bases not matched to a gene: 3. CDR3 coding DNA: TGTGCCAGCAGCGAAAGCGGGAACTCCTACAATGAGCAGTTCTTC. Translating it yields CASSESGNSYNEQFF.

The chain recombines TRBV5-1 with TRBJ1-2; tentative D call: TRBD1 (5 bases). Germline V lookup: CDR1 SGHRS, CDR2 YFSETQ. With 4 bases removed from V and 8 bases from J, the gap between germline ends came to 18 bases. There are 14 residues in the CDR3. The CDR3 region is CASSAAGGGPGYTF. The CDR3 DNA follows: TGCGCCAGCAGCGCAGCTGGGGGGGGACCAGGCTACACCTTC.

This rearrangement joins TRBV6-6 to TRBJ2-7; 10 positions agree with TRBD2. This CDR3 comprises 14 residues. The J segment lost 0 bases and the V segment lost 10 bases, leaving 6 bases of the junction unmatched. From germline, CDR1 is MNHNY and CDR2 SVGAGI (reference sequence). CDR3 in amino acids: CATRTSGASYEQYF. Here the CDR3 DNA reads TGTGCCACCAGGACTAGCGGAGCCTCCTACGAGCAGTACTTC.

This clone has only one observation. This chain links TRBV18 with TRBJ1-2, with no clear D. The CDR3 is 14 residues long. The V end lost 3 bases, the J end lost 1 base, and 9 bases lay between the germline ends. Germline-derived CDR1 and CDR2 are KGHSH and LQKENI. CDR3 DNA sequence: TGTGCCAGCTCACCGGAGGGTAGTAACTATGGCTACACCTTC. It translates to CASSPEGSNYGYTF.